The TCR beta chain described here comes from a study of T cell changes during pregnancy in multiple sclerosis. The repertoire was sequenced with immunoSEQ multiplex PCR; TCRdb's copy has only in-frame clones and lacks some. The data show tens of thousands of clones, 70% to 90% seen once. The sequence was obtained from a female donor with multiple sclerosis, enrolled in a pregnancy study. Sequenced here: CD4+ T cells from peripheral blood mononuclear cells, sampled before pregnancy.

CDR3 protein: CASGRGSATNEKLFF. DNA of the CDR3: TGCGCCAGCGGCAGGGGTTCGGCAACTAATGAAAAACTGTTTTTT. The chain has TRBV5-1 and TRBJ1-4; a weak D match, TRBD1 (6 bases). The CDR3 is 15 amino acids. The germline V gene encodes CDR1 SGHRS and CDR2 YFSETQ. V was shortened by 7 bases and J by 0 bases, with 13 bases between the two germline ends.